These 16 T cell receptor beta chains came from one sample sequenced in a study of blood T cell repertoires in COVID-19 (dated by TCRdb to the early 2020s). The library was obtained by the immunoSEQ multiplex PCR assay. This is the immuneACCESS table as TCRdb keeps it, with only in-frame sequences that have V and J called. A part of the clones is gone; compared with another copy, unresolved V genes explain less than half, and the rest is unexplained. The sample data list 250,000 or so clones, and roughly four fifths of these were observed just once. Under 4.5% of the sample goes to the ten largest clones. The sample consisted of peripheral blood. These receptors were taken from a man aged 45 to 65 with acute or convalescent COVID-19.

The gene calls are TRBV7-8 and TRBJ2-5, with 8 nucleotides matching TRBD1. CDR3 length: 14 amino acids. The J segment lost 7 bases and the V segment lost 5 bases, leaving 9 bases of the junction unmatched. From germline, CDR1 is SGHVS and CDR2 FQNEAQ. Here the CDR3 reads CASSPLQGVGTQYF. The CDR3 DNA follows: TGTGCCAGCAGCCCTCTACAGGGGGTGGGGACCCAGTACTTC.

The V gene is TRBV5-5, the J gene TRBJ2-5; no firm D call. V shed 2 bases and J shed 3 bases, with 8 bases lying between them. The CDR3 has 13 amino acids. The V gene's germline CDR1 is SGHKS and CDR2 YYEKEE (reference sequence). In DNA form, the CDR3 reads TGTGCCAGCAGCTTCCCCTCGGAAGAGACCCAGTACTTC. Amino acids: CASSFPSEETQYF.

V usage is TRBV6-2 or TRBV6-3 and J usage is TRBJ2-5; D is uncertain. The V and J ends lost 6 bases and 6 bases respectively, with 8 bases between them. Germline CDR1 reads MNHEY; CDR2 reads SVGEGT. This CDR3 region has 11 residues. CDR3 amino acids: CASSPAKTQYF. The CDR3, as DNA: TGTGCCAGCAGCCCAGCGAAGACCCAGTACTTC.

V is TRBV6-5 and J is TRBJ1-3, with TRBD1 matching 7 bases. The CDR3 is 15 amino acids. Germline CDR1 reads MNHEY; CDR2 reads SVGAGI. V was clipped by 6 bases and J by 0 bases; unmatched bases: 5. CDR3 sequence (DNA): TGTGCCAGCAGCCCCACAGGGGACTCTGGAAACACCATATATTTT. Residues: CASSPTGDSGNTIYF.

V usage is TRBV3-1 (or the pseudogene TRBV3-2) and J usage is TRBJ2-7, with TRBD2 matching over 12 bases. Per germline, CDR1 LGHDT and CDR2 YNNKEL (reference sequence). The length of the CDR3 is 16 residues. After removal of 4 bases from V and 1 base from J, the junction contained 5 bases not matched to a gene. The CDR3 DNA sequence: TGTGCCAGCAGCCGGGCTAGCGGGGGGGTATCCTACGAGCAGTACTTC. Encoded protein: CASSRASGGVSYEQYF.

This clone has more than one count but fewer than ten. The chain carries TRBV30 and TRBJ2-7; tentative D call: TRBD2 (5 bases). Trimming cost V 3 bases and J 6 bases, with 9 bases left between them. The germline V gene encodes CDR1 GTSNPN and CDR2 SVGIG (reference sequence). The CDR3 is 11 amino acids. The CDR3 DNA sequence: TGTGCCTGGAGGAAACGGGGCGAGCAGTACTTC. Translating gives CAWRKRGEQYF.

The sample holds a few counts of this clone. The rearrangement links TRBV6-2 or TRBV6-3 to TRBJ1-6; the D is unclear. Germline lookup yields CDR1 MNHEY and CDR2 SVGEGT. The CDR3 has 11 amino acids. The V end lost 2 bases, the J end lost 10 bases, and 3 bases lay between the germline ends. The CDR3: CASSYQSPLHF. CDR3 DNA: TGTGCCAGCAGTTACCAGTCACCCCTCCACTTT.

This chain connects TRBV19 to TRBJ1-2, with D possibly matching TRBD1 (5 bases). V was clipped by 7 bases and J by 6 bases, with 15 bases between them. The CDR3 is made up of 13 amino acids. Germline-derived CDR1 and CDR2 are LNHDA and SQIVND (reference sequence). CDR3 DNA: TGTGCCAGTAAAGCCCGCAGGGAAAATGGCTACACCTTC. Protein sequence: CASKARRENGYTF. Using reference TRBV19 and TRBJ1-2 for the parts outside the CDR3, the full variable domain is DGGITQSPKYLFRKEGQNVTLSCEQNLNHDAMYWYRQDPGQGLRLIYYSQIVNDFQKGDIAEGYSVSREKKESFPLTVTSAQKNPTAFYLCASKARRENGYTFGSGTRLTVV.

The genes are TRBV29-1 and TRBJ2-7; TRBD2 aligns across 7 bases. V lost 3 bases, J lost 4 bases, and 9 bases stayed unmatched. Germline-derived CDR1 and CDR2 are SQVTM and ANQGSEA. The CDR3 totals 14 residues. In DNA form, the CDR3 reads TGCAGCGTTGATACCACCGGGGGGAGGTACGAGCAGTACTTC. It is translated as CSVDTTGGRYEQYF.

The chain couples TRBV18 to TRBJ1-5, with TRBD1 matching over 9 bases. V lost 6 bases to trimming and J lost 8 bases; unmatched junction nucleotides: 11. The CDR3 loop spans 15 amino acids. Germline assignment: CDR1 KGHSH and CDR2 LQKENI. The CDR3 sequence is CASSPSTGGWEPQHF. CDR3 DNA sequence: TGTGCCAGCTCGCCTAGTACAGGGGGCTGGGAGCCCCAGCATTTT.

This clone is a singleton in its sample. The chain recombines TRBV24-1 with TRBJ2-1; D unresolved. The V gene lost 6 bases and the J gene lost 14 bases, with 4 bases spanning the gap. The CDR3 loop spans 8 amino acids. Per the germline V gene, CDR1 is KGHDR and CDR2 is SFDVKD. CDR3 in amino acids: CATSSEFF. The CDR3 coding sequence is TGTGCCACCAGTTCAGAGTTCTTC.

The gene calls are TRBV19 and TRBJ2-3; 14 bases map to TRBD2. The V segment lost 3 bases and the J segment 2 bases; nucleotides outside the gene matches: 4. CDR1 is LNHDA, CDR2 SQIVND, per germline (reference sequence). The length of the CDR3 is 17 residues. The CDR3 bases are TGTGCCAGTAGTATGCGACTAGCGGGGGGGCTCACAGATACGCAGTATTTT. Translated, it gives CASSMRLAGGLTDTQYF.

The chain has TRBV24-1 and TRBJ2-3, with 7 bases matching TRBD1. This CDR3 contains 13 residues. From germline, CDR1 is KGHDR and CDR2 SFDVKD. Losses at the gene ends were 6 bases for V and 6 bases for J; bases not matched to a gene: 5. The DNA of the CDR3 is TGTGCCACCAGTTCAGGGGGACCGGATACGCAGTATTTT. Translating it yields CATSSGGPDTQYF.

This clone has more than one count but fewer than ten. The CDR3 sequence: CASSEESGGNEKLFF. The CDR3 DNA follows: TGTGCCAGCAGTGAAGAATCAGGGGGGAATGAAAAACTGTTTTTT. This chain connects TRBV6-1 to TRBJ1-4; TRBD1 matches at 7 bases. J gave up 5 bases and V 1 base, and 4 bases lay outside the gene matches. CDR3 length: 15 amino acids. CDR1 and CDR2 from the germline V gene are MNHNS and SASEGT.

The V call is TRBV11-1, the J call TRBJ2-3, with a weak D call TRBD2 (5 bases). CDR3 size: 15 residues. Germline CDR1 is SGHAT and CDR2 is FQDESV (reference sequence). The V and J ends lost 5 bases and 4 bases respectively, with 16 bases between them. The CDR3 region is CASSRRTSRADTQYF. The CDR3 region has the DNA TGTGCCAGCAGCCGGAGGACGTCCCGGGCAGATACGCAGTATTTT. Together with reference TRBV11-1 and TRBJ2-3, the CDR3 gives the full variable domain: EAEVAQSPRYKITEKSQAVAFWCDPISGHATLYWYRQILGQGPELLVQFQDESVVDDSQLPKDRFSAERLKGVDSTLKIQPAELGDSAMYLCASSRRTSRADTQYFGPGTRLTVL.

The chain is built from TRBV24-1 and TRBJ2-7; tentative D call: TRBD1 (6 bases). The CDR3 loop spans 13 amino acids. Per the germline V gene, CDR1 is KGHDR and CDR2 is SFDVKD. V lost 5 bases and J 2 bases, leaving 9 bases between the germline ends. The CDR3 bases are TGTGCCACCAGTGGGCAGGGGACCTACGAGCAGTACTTC. Translating it yields CATSGQGTYEQYF.